This TCR beta chain was sequenced in a study of metastatic and nonmetastatic thyroid tumors. There are a few counts of this clone. Germline V lookup: CDR1 SGHTA, CDR2 FQGTGA. Trimming left V 0 bases short and J 4 bases short, with 12 bases between. The CDR3 covers 15 residues. TCRdb called clones again from the PCR reads with MiXCR. The top ten clones hold approximately 33% of a sample with thousands of clones, 44% of them seen once. The entire patient cohort was treatment-naive prior to thyroid surgery. Source material: tumor tissue. The V call is TRBV7-3, the J call TRBJ1-2, with D possibly TRBD1 on 6 matching bases. The TCR sequence derives from a male donor with papillary thyroid cancer or a benign thyroid nodule (not recorded which). Some clones in this sample may be carry-over from other donors' samples. The chain's CDR3 is CASSLTAGDPYGYTF. The CDR3 coding sequence is TGTGCCAGCAGCTTAACGGCAGGGGATCCCTATGGCTACACCTTC.